The sample holds a few counts of the clone carrying this T cell receptor beta chain. The assay was immunoSEQ multiplex PCR, and TCRdb's table has in-frame clones only and misses some. Among tens of thousands of clones listed, approximately 91% were seen once. The sample comes from a study of T cell changes during pregnancy in multiple sclerosis. Trimming took off 2 bases at V and 6 bases at J, with 9 bases between the two ends. The CDR3 has 14 amino acids. CDR1 is SGDLS and CDR2 is YYNGEE in the germline V gene. The V call is TRBV9, the J call TRBJ1-6; no firm D call. The TCR was taken from a female donor with multiple sclerosis, enrolled in a pregnancy study. The source was CD4+ T cells from peripheral blood mononuclear cells, collected before pregnancy. The CDR3 nucleotides read TGTGCCAGCAGCGTCGGGGATGTTAATTCACCCCTCCACTTT. Translated, it gives CASSVGDVNSPLHF.